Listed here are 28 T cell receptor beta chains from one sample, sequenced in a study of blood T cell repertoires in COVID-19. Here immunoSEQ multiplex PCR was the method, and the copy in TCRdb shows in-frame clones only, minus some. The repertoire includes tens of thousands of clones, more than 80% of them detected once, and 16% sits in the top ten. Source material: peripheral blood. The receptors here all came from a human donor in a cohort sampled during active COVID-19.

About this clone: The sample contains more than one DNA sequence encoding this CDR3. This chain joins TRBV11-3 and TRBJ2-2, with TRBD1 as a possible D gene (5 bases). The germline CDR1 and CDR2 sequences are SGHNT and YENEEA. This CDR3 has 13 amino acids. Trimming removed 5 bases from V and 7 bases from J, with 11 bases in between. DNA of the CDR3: TGTGCCAGCAGCCAACAGGTTGGCGGGGAGCTGTTTTTT. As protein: CASSQQVGGELFF.

DNA for the CDR3: TGTGCCAGCACTCCTGTGGGGACAGACTCCTACGAGCAGTACTTC. Amino acid sequence: CASTPVGTDSYEQYF. The gene calls are TRBV28 and TRBJ2-7; 7 bases align to TRBD1. Germline trimming cut 7 bases from V and 0 bases from J; bases unmatched to any gene: 9. This CDR3 is 15 amino acids long. Germline CDR1 MDHEN, CDR2 SYDVKM.

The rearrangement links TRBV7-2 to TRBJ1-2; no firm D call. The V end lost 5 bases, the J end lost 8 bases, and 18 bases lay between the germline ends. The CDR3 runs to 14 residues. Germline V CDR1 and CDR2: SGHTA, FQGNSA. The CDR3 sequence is CASSPSRLAVGYTF. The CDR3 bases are TGTGCCAGCAGCCCCTCTCGATTGGCCGTGGGCTACACCTTC.

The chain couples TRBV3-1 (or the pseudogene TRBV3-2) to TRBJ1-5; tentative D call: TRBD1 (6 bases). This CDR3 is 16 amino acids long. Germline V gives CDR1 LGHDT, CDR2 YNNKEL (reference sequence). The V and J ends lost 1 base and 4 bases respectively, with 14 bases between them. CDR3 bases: TGTGCCAGCAGCCAAGGGGACCAGGGGAAGAATCAGCCCCAGCATTTT. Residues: CASSQGDQGKNQPQHF.

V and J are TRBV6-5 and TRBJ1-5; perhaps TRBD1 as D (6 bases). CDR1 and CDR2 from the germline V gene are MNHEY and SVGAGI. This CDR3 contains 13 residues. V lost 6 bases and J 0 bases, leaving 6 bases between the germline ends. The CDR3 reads CASRGGSNQPQHF. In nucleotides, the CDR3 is TGTGCCAGCAGAGGGGGTAGCAATCAGCCCCAGCATTTT.

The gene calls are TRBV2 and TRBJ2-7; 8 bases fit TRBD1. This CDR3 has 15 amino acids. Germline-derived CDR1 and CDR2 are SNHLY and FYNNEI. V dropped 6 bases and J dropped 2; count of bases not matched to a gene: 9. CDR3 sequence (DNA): TGTGCCAGCAGCGGGACAGGCAGGTTGGCCTACGAGCAGTACTTC. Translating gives CASSGTGRLAYEQYF.

The CDR3 is CASSLDRGLGTEAFF. The CDR3 DNA reads TGTGCCAGCAGCCTGGACAGGGGTTTGGGGACTGAAGCTTTCTTT. The chain recombines TRBV5-4 with TRBJ1-1, with TRBD1 matching 9 bases. Germline CDR1 and CDR2: SGHNT and YYREEE (reference sequence). With V trimmed by 4 bases and J by 5 bases, 9 bases remained unmatched. The CDR3 spans 15 residues.

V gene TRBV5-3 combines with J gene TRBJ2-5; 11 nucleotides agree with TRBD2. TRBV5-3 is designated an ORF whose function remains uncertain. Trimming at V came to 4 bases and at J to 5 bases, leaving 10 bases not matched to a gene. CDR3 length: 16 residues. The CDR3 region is CARSLRLAGLGETQYF. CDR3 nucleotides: TGTGCCAGAAGCCTACGACTAGCGGGGTTAGGGGAGACCCAGTACTTC.

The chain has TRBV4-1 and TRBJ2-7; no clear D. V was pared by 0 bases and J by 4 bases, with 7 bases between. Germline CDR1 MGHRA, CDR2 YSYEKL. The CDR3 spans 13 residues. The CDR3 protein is CASSQDIRYEQYF. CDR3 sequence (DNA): TGCGCCAGCAGCCAAGATATACGGTACGAGCAGTACTTC.

The CDR3 nucleotides read TGCGCCAGCAGCTTTGAGGGCTTGAACACTGAAGCTTTCTTT. This codes for CASSFEGLNTEAFF. The chain combines TRBV5-1 with TRBJ1-1; D ambiguous. CDR1 is SGHRS, CDR2 YFSETQ, per germline. V was pared by 2 bases and J by 0 bases, with 8 bases between. This CDR3 is 14 amino acids long.

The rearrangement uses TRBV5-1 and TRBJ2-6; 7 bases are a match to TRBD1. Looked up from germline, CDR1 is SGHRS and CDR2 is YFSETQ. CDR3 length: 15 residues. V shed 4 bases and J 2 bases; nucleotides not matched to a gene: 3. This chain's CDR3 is CASSPGTAGANVLTF. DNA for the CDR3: TGCGCCAGCAGCCCCGGGACAGCTGGGGCCAACGTCCTGACTTTC.

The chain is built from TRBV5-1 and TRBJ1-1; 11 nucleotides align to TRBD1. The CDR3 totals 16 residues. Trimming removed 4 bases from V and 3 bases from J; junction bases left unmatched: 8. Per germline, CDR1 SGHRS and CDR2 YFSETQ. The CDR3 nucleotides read TGCGCCAGCAGCGCCGGACAGGGGGCTAGGGACACTGAAGCTTTCTTT. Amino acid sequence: CASSAGQGARDTEAFF.

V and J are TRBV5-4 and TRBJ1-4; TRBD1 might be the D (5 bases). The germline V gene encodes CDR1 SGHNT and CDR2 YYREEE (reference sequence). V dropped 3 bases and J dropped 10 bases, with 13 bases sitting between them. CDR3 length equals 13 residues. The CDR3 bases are TGTGCCAGCAGCTCCGGACAAGCGGGAAAACTGTTTTTT. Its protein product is CASSSGQAGKLFF.

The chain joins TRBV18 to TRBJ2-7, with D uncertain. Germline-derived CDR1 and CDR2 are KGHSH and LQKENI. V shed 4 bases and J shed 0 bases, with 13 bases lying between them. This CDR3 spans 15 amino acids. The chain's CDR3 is CASSQVTGPSYEQYF. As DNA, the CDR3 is TGTGCCAGCTCACAAGTGACGGGTCCCTCCTACGAGCAGTACTTC.

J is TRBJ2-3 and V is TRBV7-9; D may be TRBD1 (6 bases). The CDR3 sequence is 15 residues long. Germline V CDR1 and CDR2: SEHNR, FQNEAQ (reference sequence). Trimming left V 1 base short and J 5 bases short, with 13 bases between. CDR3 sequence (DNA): TGTGCCAGCAGCTTAGGACAGGAGAAGGGAGATACGCAGTATTTT. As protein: CASSLGQEKGDTQYF.

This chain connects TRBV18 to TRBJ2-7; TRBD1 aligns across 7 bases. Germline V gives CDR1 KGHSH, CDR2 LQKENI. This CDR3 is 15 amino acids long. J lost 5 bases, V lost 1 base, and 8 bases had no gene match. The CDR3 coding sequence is TGTGCCAGCTCACCACTAACAGGGGTTTCTAACGAGCAGTACTTC. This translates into CASSPLTGVSNEQYF. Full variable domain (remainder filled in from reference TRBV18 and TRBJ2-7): NAGVMQNPRHLVRRRGQEARLRCSPMKGHSHVYWYRQLPEEGLKFMVYLQKENIIDESGMPKERFSAEFPKEGPSILRIQQVVRGDSAAYFCASSPLTGVSNEQYFGPGTRLTVT.

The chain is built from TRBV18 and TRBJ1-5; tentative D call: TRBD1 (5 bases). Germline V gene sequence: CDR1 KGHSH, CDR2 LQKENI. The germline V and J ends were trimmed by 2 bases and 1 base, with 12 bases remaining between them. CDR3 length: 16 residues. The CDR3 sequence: CASSPYWEGSNQPQHF. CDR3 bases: TGTGCCAGCTCACCATATTGGGAGGGGAGCAATCAGCCCCAGCATTTT.

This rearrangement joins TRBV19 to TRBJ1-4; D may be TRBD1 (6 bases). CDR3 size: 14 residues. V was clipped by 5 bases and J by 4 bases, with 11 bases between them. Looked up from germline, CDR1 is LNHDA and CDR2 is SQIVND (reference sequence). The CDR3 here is CASSLDSYNEKLFF. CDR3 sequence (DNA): TGTGCCAGTAGTCTGGACAGCTATAATGAAAAACTGTTTTTT.

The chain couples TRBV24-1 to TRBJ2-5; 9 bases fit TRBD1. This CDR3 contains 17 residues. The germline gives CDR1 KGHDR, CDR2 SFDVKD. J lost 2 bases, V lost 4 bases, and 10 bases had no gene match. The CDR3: CATSDQDRGSRQETQYF. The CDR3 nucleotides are TGTGCCACCAGTGACCAGGACAGGGGCAGTAGGCAAGAGACCCAGTACTTC.

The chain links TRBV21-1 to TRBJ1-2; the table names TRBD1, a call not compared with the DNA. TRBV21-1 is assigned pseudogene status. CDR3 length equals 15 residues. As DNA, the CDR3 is TGTGCCAGCAGCGAGCGGACAGGGTATTTCTATGGCTACACCTTC. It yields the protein CASSERTGYFYGYTF.

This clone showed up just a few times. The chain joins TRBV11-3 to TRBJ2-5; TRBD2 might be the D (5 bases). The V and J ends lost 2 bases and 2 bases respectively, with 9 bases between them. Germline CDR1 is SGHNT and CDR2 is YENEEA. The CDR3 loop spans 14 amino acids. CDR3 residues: CASSLRGTQETQYF. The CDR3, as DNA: TGTGCCAGCAGCTTACGGGGTACTCAAGAGACCCAGTACTTC. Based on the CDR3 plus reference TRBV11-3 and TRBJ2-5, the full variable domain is EAGVVQSPRYKIIEKKQPVAFWCNPISGHNTLYWYLQNLGQGPELLIRYENEEAVDDSQLPKDRFSAERLKGVDSTLKIQPAELGDSAVYLCASSLRGTQETQYFGPGTRLLVL.

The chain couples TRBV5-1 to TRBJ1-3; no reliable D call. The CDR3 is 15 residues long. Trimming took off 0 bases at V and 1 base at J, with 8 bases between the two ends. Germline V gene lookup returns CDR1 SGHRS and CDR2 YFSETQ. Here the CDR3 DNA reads TGCGCCAGCAGCTTGGCCGAAACTTCTGGAAACACCATATATTTT. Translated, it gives CASSLAETSGNTIYF.

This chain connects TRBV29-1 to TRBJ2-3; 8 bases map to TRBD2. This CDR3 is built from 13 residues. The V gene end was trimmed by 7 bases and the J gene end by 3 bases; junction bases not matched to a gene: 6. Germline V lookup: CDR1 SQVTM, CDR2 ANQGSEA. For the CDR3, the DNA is TGCAGCGGTTGGTCTAGCGGGACAGATACGCAGTATTTT. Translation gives CSGWSSGTDTQYF.

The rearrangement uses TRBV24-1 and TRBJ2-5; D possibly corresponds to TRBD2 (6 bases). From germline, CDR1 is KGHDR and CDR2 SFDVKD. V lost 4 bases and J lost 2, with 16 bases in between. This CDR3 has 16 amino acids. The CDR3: CATSEQVSSVQETQYF. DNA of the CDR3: TGTGCCACCAGTGAGCAAGTGTCTAGCGTACAAGAGACCCAGTACTTC.

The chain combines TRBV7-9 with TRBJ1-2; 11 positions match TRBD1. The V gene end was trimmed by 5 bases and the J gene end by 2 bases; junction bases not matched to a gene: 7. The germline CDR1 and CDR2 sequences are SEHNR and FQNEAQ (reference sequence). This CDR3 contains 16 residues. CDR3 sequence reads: CASSGPRTGGNYGYTF. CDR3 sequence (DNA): TGTGCCAGCAGCGGCCCGAGGACAGGGGGCAACTATGGCTACACCTTC. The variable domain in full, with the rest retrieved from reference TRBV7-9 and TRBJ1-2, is DTGVSQNPRHKITKRGQNVTFRCDPISEHNRLYWYRQTLGQGPEFLTYFQNEAQLEKSRLLSDRFSAERPKGSFSTLEIQRTEQGDSAMYLCASSGPRTGGNYGYTFGSGTRLTVV.

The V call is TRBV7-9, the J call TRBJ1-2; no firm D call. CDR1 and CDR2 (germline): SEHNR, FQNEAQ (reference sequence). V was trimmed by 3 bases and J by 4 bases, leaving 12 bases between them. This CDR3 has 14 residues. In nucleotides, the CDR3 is TGTGCCAGCAGCTTCGGAGGCGCCCTCTATGGCTACACCTTC. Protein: CASSFGGALYGYTF.

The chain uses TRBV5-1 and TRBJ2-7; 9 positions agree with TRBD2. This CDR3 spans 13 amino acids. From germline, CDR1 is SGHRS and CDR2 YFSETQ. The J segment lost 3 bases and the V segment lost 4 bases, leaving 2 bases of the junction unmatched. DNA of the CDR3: TGCGCCAGCAGCCGCGGGAGGGACTACGAGCAGTACTTC. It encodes CASSRGRDYEQYF.

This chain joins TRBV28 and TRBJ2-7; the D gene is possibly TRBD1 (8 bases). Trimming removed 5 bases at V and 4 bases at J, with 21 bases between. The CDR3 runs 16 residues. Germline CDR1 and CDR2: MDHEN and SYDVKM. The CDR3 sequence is CASSPRQGMGGYEQYF. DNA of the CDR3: TGTGCCAGCAGTCCGAGACAGGGGATGGGGGGGTACGAGCAGTACTTC.